The 17 T cell receptor beta chains reported below all come from one sample, sequenced in a study of T cell responses to AZD1222 COVID-19 vaccine. Sequencing used immunoSEQ multiplex PCR; TCRdb keeps in-frame clones, though not all of them. The repertoire holds roughly 120,000 clones, roughly nine tenths seen once, with 1.5% to 2% in the top ten. Sequences were derived from peripheral blood, sampled on day 0 of AZD1222 vaccination. The source of these receptors is an adult in good health.

This chain joins TRBV30 and TRBJ2-5; D may be TRBD1 or TRBD2 (6 bases each). Germline lookup yields CDR1 GTSNPN and CDR2 SVGIG (reference sequence). V was trimmed by 0 bases and J by 5 bases, leaving 10 bases between them. The CDR3 covers 13 residues. CDR3 sequence: CAWSVRGRETQYF. The CDR3 DNA reads TGTGCCTGGAGTGTACGGGGGCGGGAGACCCAGTACTTC.

The rearrangement links TRBV18 to TRBJ1-1; D remains ambiguous. The CDR3 runs to 13 residues. V was trimmed by 3 bases and J by 3 bases, leaving 8 bases between them. Germline-derived CDR1 and CDR2 are KGHSH and LQKENI. In nucleotides, the CDR3 is TGTGCCAGCTCACCCGTTGGCGACACTGAAGCTTTCTTT. Translating gives CASSPVGDTEAFF.

This chain joins TRBV5-4 and TRBJ1-3; 8 positions agree with TRBD1. With 0 bases clipped from V and 7 bases from J, the junction kept 3 bases outside the gene matches. CDR3 length: 14 amino acids. Germline V CDR1 and CDR2: SGHNT, YYREEE (reference sequence). The CDR3 DNA follows: TGTGCCAGCAGCTTGGAGCAGGGGGCCAACACCATATATTTT. Its protein product is CASSLEQGANTIYF.

The chain uses TRBV10-1 and TRBJ1-2, with D maybe TRBD1 (5 bases). The germline gives CDR1 WNHNN, CDR2 SYGVQD (reference sequence). Deletions cut 5 bases from V and 6 bases from J, with 13 bases between. This CDR3 is 13 amino acids long. The CDR3 loop is CASSSQGGNGYTF. Here the CDR3 DNA reads TGCGCCAGCAGTTCCCAGGGTGGTAATGGCTACACCTTC.

This rearrangement joins TRBV5-1 to TRBJ2-1; 9 nucleotides align to TRBD1. The V gene end was trimmed by 3 bases and the J gene end by 10 bases; junction bases not matched to a gene: 8. Germline lookup yields CDR1 SGHRS and CDR2 YFSETQ. The CDR3 contains 14 residues. The CDR3 loop is CASSSQGQGGEQFF. The CDR3 nucleotides are TGCGCCAGCAGCTCGCAGGGACAGGGAGGCGAGCAGTTCTTC.

A few counts support this clone. J is TRBJ1-5 and V is TRBV3-1 (or the pseudogene TRBV3-2); a weak D match, TRBD1 (5 bases). The CDR3 sequence is 14 residues long. Germline V gene sequence: CDR1 LGHDT, CDR2 YNNKEL (reference sequence). V lost 4 bases, J lost 1 base, and 8 bases lay in between. Here the CDR3 reads CASSRSGSNQPQHF. CDR3 coding DNA: TGTGCCAGCAGCCGTTCAGGGAGCAATCAGCCCCAGCATTTT.

The chain carries TRBV2 and TRBJ2-7, with D possibly being TRBD1 (6 bases). The CDR3 totals 13 residues. Germline V gene lookup returns CDR1 SNHLY and CDR2 FYNNEI. Trimming left V 4 bases short and J 2 bases short, with 9 bases between. The CDR3 region is CASSGDIAYEQYF. As DNA, the CDR3 is TGTGCCAGCAGTGGGGACATCGCCTACGAGCAGTACTTC.

The chain has TRBV5-1 and TRBJ1-4, with D uncertain. Trimming took 0 bases from V and 3 from J, leaving 9 bases between them. The CDR3 runs 15 residues. In germline, CDR1 is SGHRS, CDR2 YFSETQ. This chain's CDR3 is CASSLVAEANEKLFF. The CDR3 nucleotides are TGCGCCAGCAGCTTGGTGGCAGAGGCTAATGAAAAACTGTTTTTT.

V gene TRBV5-6 combines with J gene TRBJ1-6; D perhaps matches TRBD1 (5 bases). V shed 4 bases and J shed 10 bases, with 18 bases lying between them. The CDR3 extends over 15 amino acids. Per germline, CDR1 SGHDT and CDR2 YYEEEE. Here the CDR3 DNA reads TGTGCCAGCAGCCGTGGGCGAGGGGTGAACTCACCCCTCCACTTT. This translates into CASSRGRGVNSPLHF. Full variable domain (missing parts from reference TRBV5-6 and TRBJ1-6): DAGVTQSPTHLIKTRGQQVTLRCSPKSGHDTVSWYQQALGQGPQFIFQYYEEEERQRGNFPDRFSGHQFPNYSSELNVNALLLGDSALYLCASSRGRGVNSPLHFGNGTRLTVT.

The chain combines TRBV7-8 with TRBJ1-3; TRBD1 matches at 10 bases. CDR1 SGHVS and CDR2 FQNEAQ come from the germline V gene. The CDR3 extends over 17 amino acids. Unmatched junction bases numbered 11, after V lost 8 bases and J lost 1 base. CDR3 bases: TGTGCCAGCTTCCCCGGGACAGGGGCCCTGTCTGGAAACACCATATATTTT. This gives the protein CASFPGTGALSGNTIYF.

The CDR3 loop reads CASRLPMNTEAFF. DNA of the CDR3: TGTGCCAGCAGACTCCCCATGAACACTGAAGCTTTCTTT. The chain joins TRBV2 to TRBJ1-1, with D unclear. This CDR3 has 13 residues. V lost 6 bases and J 0 bases, leaving 8 bases between the germline ends. Germline CDR1 SNHLY, CDR2 FYNNEI. Supplemented by reference TRBV2 and TRBJ1-1, the full variable domain reads EPEVTQTPSHQVTQMGQEVILRCVPISNHLYFYWYRQILGQKVEFLVSFYNNEISEKSEIFDDQFSVERPDGSNFTLKIRSTKLEDSAMYFCASRLPMNTEAFFGQGTRLTVV.

The chain recombines TRBV5-1 with TRBJ2-1; TRBD1 is a possible D gene (5 bases). Per germline, CDR1 SGHRS and CDR2 YFSETQ. The CDR3 runs to 16 residues. The V and J ends lost 0 bases and 1 base respectively, with 11 bases between them. The CDR3 protein is CASSLAQGRSYNEQFF. In DNA form, the CDR3 reads TGCGCCAGCAGCTTGGCCCAGGGTCGATCCTACAATGAGCAGTTCTTC.

The chain links TRBV15 to TRBJ1-1; D unclear. The germline V and J ends were trimmed by 0 bases and 5 bases, with 19 bases remaining between them. This CDR3 is 17 amino acids long. Per the germline V gene, CDR1 is LNHNV and CDR2 is YYDKDF (reference sequence). Here the CDR3 DNA reads TGTGCCACCAGCAGAGAGACCGACATGGGTGGATGGACTGAAGCTTTCTTT. It encodes CATSRETDMGGWTEAFF. Supplemented by reference TRBV15 and TRBJ1-1, the full variable domain reads DAMVIQNPRYQVTQFGKPVTLSCSQTLNHNVMYWYQQKSSQAPKLLFHYYDKDFNNEADTPDNFQSRRPNTSFCFLDIRSPGLGDTAMYLCATSRETDMGGWTEAFFGQGTRLTVV.

The chain employs TRBV10-3 and TRBJ2-7, with D possibly matching TRBD2 (5 bases). Trimming shortened V by 6 bases and J by 1 base, and 13 bases separated the two germline ends. Germline loops: CDR1 ENHRY, CDR2 SYGVKD. The CDR3 is 14 residues long. CDR3 amino acids: CAISLRAGSYEQYF. CDR3 in DNA: TGTGCCATCAGCCTAAGGGCGGGTTCCTACGAGCAGTACTTC.

This rearrangement joins TRBV12-3 or TRBV12-4 to TRBJ2-5; D remains unclear. This CDR3 has 13 amino acids. Between the trimmed V and J ends, which lost 3 bases and 4 bases, there was a span of 9 bases. The DNA of the CDR3 is TGTGCCAGCAGTTTGCAGCTCGGAGAGACCCAGTACTTC. Protein: CASSLQLGETQYF.

This chain links TRBV19 with TRBJ1-1; the match to TRBD1 covers 8 bases. Germline V gene data show CDR1 as LNHDA and CDR2 as SQIVND (reference sequence). This CDR3 region has 16 residues. The junction had 8 bases not matched to a gene; V was cut back by 4 bases and J by 1 base. DNA for the CDR3: TGTGCCAGTAGTACCACGGGACAGGTGGGGAACACTGAAGCTTTCTTT. Its translation: CASSTTGQVGNTEAFF.

V is TRBV2 and J is TRBJ1-1, with D perhaps TRBD1 (6 bases). CDR1 and CDR2 (germline): SNHLY, FYNNEI. V was trimmed by 9 bases and J by 8 bases, leaving 13 bases between them. The CDR3 is 11 residues long. The CDR3 DNA follows: TGTGCCAGTAACCGAGGGGGGGAAGCTTTCTTT. It translates to CASNRGGEAFF. Supplemented by reference TRBV2 and TRBJ1-1, the full variable domain reads EPEVTQTPSHQVTQMGQEVILRCVPISNHLYFYWYRQILGQKVEFLVSFYNNEISEKSEIFDDQFSVERPDGSNFTLKIRSTKLEDSAMYFCASNRGGEAFFGQGTRLTVV.